Each of the 5 T cell receptor beta chains below was sequenced from the same sample in a study of blood T cell repertoires in COVID-19. Clones were sequenced by immunoSEQ multiplex PCR, and TCRdb holds only the in-frame ones, with some missing. The sample contains 40,000 to 45,000 clones, 70% to 90% of which appear only once. The specimen sequenced was peripheral blood. Every receptor here comes from a human donor in a cohort sampled during active COVID-19.

The CDR3 DNA sequence: TGTGCCAGCCGCTTGGGGCAGTACGAGCAGTACTTC. It yields the protein CASRLGQYEQYF. V is TRBV2 and J is TRBJ2-7; D might be TRBD1 (5 bases). The V and J ends lost 8 bases and 4 bases respectively, with 12 bases between them. Per the germline V gene, CDR1 is SNHLY and CDR2 is FYNNEI. The CDR3 has 12 amino acids.

V and J are TRBV4-1 and TRBJ2-3; no clear D gene. Germline CDR1 MGHRA, CDR2 YSYEKL. Trimming removed 2 bases from V and 0 bases from J, with 6 bases in between. This CDR3 spans 14 amino acids. Written as DNA, the CDR3 is TGCGCCAGCAGCCAACCCCAAAGCACAGATACGCAGTATTTT. Residues: CASSQPQSTDTQYF.

This chain links TRBV9 with TRBJ2-3; D possibly corresponds to TRBD1 (5 bases). CDR3 length: 14 residues. Trimming took 0 bases from V and 3 from J, leaving 8 bases between them. CDR1 is SGDLS and CDR2 is YYNGEE in the germline V gene. DNA for the CDR3: TGTGCCAGCAGCGTAGCGCAGGGAACAGATACGCAGTATTTT. Its protein is CASSVAQGTDTQYF. Using reference TRBV9 and TRBJ2-3 for the parts outside the CDR3, the full variable domain is DSGVTQTPKHLITATGQRVTLRCSPRSGDLSVYWYQQSLDQGLQFLIQYYNGEERAKGNILERFSAQQFPDLHSELNLSSLELGDSALYFCASSVAQGTDTQYFGPGTRLTVL.

The chain employs TRBV2 and TRBJ1-5, with D possibly matching TRBD1 (5 bases). The CDR3 runs to 16 residues. CDR1 is SNHLY and CDR2 is FYNNEI in the germline V gene. Trimming stripped 8 bases from V and 0 bases from J, with 17 bases between. The CDR3 protein is CASRSPQGYSNQPQHF. DNA for the CDR3: TGTGCCAGCCGAAGCCCCCAGGGATATAGCAATCAGCCCCAGCATTTT.

The chain links TRBV7-8 to TRBJ2-2, with D possibly TRBD2 on 7 matching bases. The CDR3 has 14 amino acids. Trimming took 4 bases from V and 7 from J, leaving 13 bases between them. The V gene's germline CDR1 is SGHVS and CDR2 FQNEAQ. CDR3 residues: CASSSRGRGGELFF. For the CDR3, the DNA is TGTGCCAGCAGCTCGCGGGGGCGAGGCGGGGAGCTGTTTTTT.